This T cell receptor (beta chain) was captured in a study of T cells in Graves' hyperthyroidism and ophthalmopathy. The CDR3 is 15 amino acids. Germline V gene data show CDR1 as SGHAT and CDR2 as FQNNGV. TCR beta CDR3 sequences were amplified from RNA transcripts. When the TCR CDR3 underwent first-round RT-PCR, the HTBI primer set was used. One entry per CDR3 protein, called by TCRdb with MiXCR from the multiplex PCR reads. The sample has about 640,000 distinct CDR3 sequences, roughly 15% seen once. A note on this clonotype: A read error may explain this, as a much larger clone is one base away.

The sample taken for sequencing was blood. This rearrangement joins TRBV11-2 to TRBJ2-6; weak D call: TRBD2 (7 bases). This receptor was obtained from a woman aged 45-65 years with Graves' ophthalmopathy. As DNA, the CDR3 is TGTGCCAGCAGCCCAGACTGGGGGGGGGCCAGCGTCCTGACTTTC. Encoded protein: CASSPDWGGASVLTF.